Following are 23 T cell receptor beta chains from one sample sequenced in a study of regulatory T cells in long-lasting Graves disease. Library construction for TCR beta used iRepertoire HTBI primers and Arm-PCR of CDR3 regions. TCRdb used MiXCR to reprocess the multiplex PCR reads, holding one entry per CDR3 protein. The sample contains about 290,000 distinct CDR3 sequences, 20% to 25% of which appear only once. Regarding time point: persistent/refractory GD, antithyroid drugs over 5 years with positive TRAb. PBMC RNA was the source of the TCR library. The sequences come from peripheral blood mononuclear cells (PBMCs), collected when the disease was refractory, from a patient treated with antithyroid drugs. The receptors were sampled from a female donor with Graves disease.

The CDR3 DNA follows: TGTGCCAGCAGCTTAGGGCAGGGACATTTCATGAACACTGAAGCTTTCTTT. This gives the protein CASSLGQGHFMNTEAFF. The J gene is TRBJ1-1, the V gene TRBV13; tentatively, D is TRBD1 (6 bases). The germline V and J ends were trimmed by 0 bases and 0 bases, with 14 bases remaining between them. Per germline, CDR1 PRHDT and CDR2 FYEKMQ (reference sequence). This CDR3 contains 17 residues. The full variable domain, completed using reference TRBV13 and TRBJ1-1, is AAGVIQSPRHLIKEKRETATLKCYPIPRHDTVYWYQQGPGQDPQFLISFYEKMQSDKGSIPDRFSAQQFSDYHSELNMSSLELGDSALYFCASSLGQGHFMNTEAFFGQGTRLTVV.

This clonotype has a handful of counts. The chain combines TRBV20-1 with TRBJ2-3; 8 positions agree with TRBD1. Germline-derived CDR1 and CDR2 are DFQATT and SNEGSKA (reference sequence). CDR3 length: 13 residues. After removal of 6 bases from V and 1 base from J, the junction contained 3 bases not matched to a gene. In DNA, the CDR3 is TGCAGTGCAAAGGACAGGGGCACAGATACGCAGTATTTT. It encodes CSAKDRGTDTQYF.

The rearrangement uses TRBV20-1 and TRBJ1-5, with TRBD1 identical over 7 bases. Losses at the gene ends were 0 bases for V and 1 base for J; bases not matched to a gene: 6. Germline CDR1 and CDR2: DFQATT and SNEGSKA (reference sequence). This CDR3 is 16 amino acids long. The CDR3 bases are TGCAGTGCTAGAGAGTCCCCAGGGGGGAGCAATCAGCCCCAGCATTTT. Translating gives CSARESPGGSNQPQHF.

This clonotype was seen a few times. The gene calls are TRBV30 and TRBJ1-1, with 9 bases lining up with TRBD1. V lost 0 bases and J lost 1; bases outside the gene matches: 6. Germline assignment: CDR1 GTSNPN and CDR2 SVGIG (reference sequence). The CDR3 has 16 residues. The CDR3 spells CAWSVGTGSWNTEAFF. The CDR3 DNA reads TGTGCCTGGAGTGTAGGGACAGGGAGTTGGAACACTGAAGCTTTCTTT.

This clonotype was detected many times. The chain combines TRBV2 with TRBJ2-7; 10 bases agree with TRBD1. Germline CDR1 and CDR2: SNHLY and FYNNEI. V lost 5 bases to trimming and J lost 6 bases; unmatched junction nucleotides: 4. This CDR3 contains 13 residues. CDR3 in amino acids: CASSRQGAGEQYF. CDR3 bases: TGTGCCAGCAGTCGACAGGGGGCTGGCGAGCAGTACTTC. Filled out from reference TRBV2 and TRBJ2-7, the complete variable domain reads EPEVTQTPSHQVTQMGQEVILRCVPISNHLYFYWYRQILGQKVEFLVSFYNNEISEKSEIFDDQFSVERPDGSNFTLKIRSTKLEDSAMYFCASSRQGAGEQYFGPGTRLTVT.

This clonotype has at least ten counts. The chain employs TRBV6-5 and TRBJ2-5, with 7 bases fitting TRBD2. The CDR3 is 15 residues long. Germline V CDR1 and CDR2: MNHEY, SVGAGI. Unmatched junction bases numbered 1, after V lost 0 bases and J lost 0 bases. CDR3 coding DNA: TGTGCCAGCAGTTACTCGCGGGGGTACCAAGAGACCCAGTACTTC. It codes for CASSYSRGYQETQYF.

This sequence joins TRBV15 and TRBJ1-3, with unresolved D. The CDR3 length is 15 residues. V was cut by 0 bases and J by 0 bases, with 6 bases left in between. Germline V lookup: CDR1 LNHNV, CDR2 YYDKDF (reference sequence). Written as DNA, the CDR3 is TGTGCCACCAGCAGAGATTTGAGCTCTGGAAACACCATATATTTT. It codes for CATSRDLSSGNTIYF.

The genes are TRBV30 and TRBJ2-7; D remains unclear. CDR3 size: 11 residues. V lost 0 bases and J lost 7, with 7 bases in between. The germline V gene has CDR1 GTSNPN and CDR2 SVGIG (reference sequence). For the CDR3, the DNA is TGTGCCTGGAGTGTAGTTCAAGAGCAGTACTTC. It translates to CAWSVVQEQYF.

Concerning this clonotype: Possible read error: a much larger clone is one base away. Written as DNA, the CDR3 is TGTGCCAGCATTGACGGACAGAACTACAAGCAGTACTTC. Its translation is CASIDGQNYKQYF. V and J are TRBV9 and TRBJ2-7; tentative D call: TRBD1 (6 bases). Germline CDR1 SGDLS, CDR2 YYNGEE. CDR3 length equals 13 residues. The variable domain in full, with the rest retrieved from reference TRBV9 and TRBJ2-7, is DSGVTQTPKHLITATGQRVTLRCSPRSGDLSVYWYQQSLDQGLQFLIQYYNGEERAKGNILERFSAQQFPDLHSELNLSSLELGDSALYFCASIDGQNYKQYFGPGTRLTVT.

Only a few counts were recorded for this clonotype. This sequence joins TRBV20-1 and TRBJ2-7; TRBD1 or TRBD2 may be the D gene (5 bases each). Germline V gives CDR1 DFQATT, CDR2 SNEGSKA (reference sequence). Trimming stripped 4 bases from V and 3 bases from J, with 13 bases between. This CDR3 is 13 amino acids long. The CDR3 region is CSANSAGNYEQYF. Written as DNA, the CDR3 is TGCAGTGCTAATAGCGCAGGGAACTACGAGCAGTACTTC.

The V and J genes are TRBV20-1 and TRBJ2-1; 9 positions match TRBD1. The germline gives CDR1 DFQATT, CDR2 SNEGSKA (reference sequence). Losses at the gene ends were 4 bases for V and 0 bases for J; bases not matched to a gene: 7. The CDR3 totals 16 residues. The CDR3 sequence is CSAIAQGASSYNEQFF. The CDR3 coding sequence is TGCAGTGCTATAGCACAGGGGGCCAGCTCCTACAATGAGCAGTTCTTC.

As regards this clonotype: A far larger clone is a single base away, which makes a read error likely. The J gene is TRBJ1-2, the V gene TRBV11-2; D possibly corresponds to TRBD1 (6 bases). The CDR3 consists of 14 residues. Germline CDR1 is SGHAT and CDR2 is FQNNGV. The CDR3 loop reads CASRPGGGRYGCTF. The DNA for the CDR3 is TGTGCCAGCAGGCCAGGAGGGGGGCGTTACGGCTGCACCTTC.

The CDR3 here is CSARKPRVYNEQFF. The DNA of the CDR3 is TGCAGTGCTAGAAAGCCAAGAGTCTACAATGAGCAGTTCTTC. The rearrangement links TRBV20-1 to TRBJ2-1, with D uncertain. Trimming removed 2 bases at V and 3 bases at J, with 11 bases between. CDR1 is DFQATT, CDR2 SNEGSKA, per germline (reference sequence). The CDR3 totals 14 residues.

This clonotype came up a few times. This sequence joins TRBV2 and TRBJ1-3, with D possibly being TRBD1 (5 bases). The CDR3 has 13 residues. CDR1 is SNHLY, CDR2 FYNNEI, per germline. Between the trimmed V and J ends, which lost 6 bases and 4 bases, there was a span of 10 bases. The CDR3 spells CASRGGAGNTIYF. The CDR3 DNA sequence: TGTGCCAGCAGGGGAGGGGCCGGAAACACCATATATTTT.

In its sample, this clonotype was seen many times. The V call is TRBV18, the J call TRBJ1-2, with D unresolved. The germline V and J ends were trimmed by 3 bases and 7 bases, with 15 bases remaining between them. Germline V gene data show CDR1 as KGHSH and CDR2 as LQKENI. The CDR3 runs to 14 residues. This CDR3 reads CASSPLGLLRGYTF. CDR3 DNA sequence: TGTGCCAGCTCACCGTTAGGCCTTCTACGTGGCTACACCTTC.

The table lists this clonotype with many counts. The rearrangement joins TRBV19 to TRBJ1-1; TRBD1 agrees at 11 bases. In germline, CDR1 is LNHDA, CDR2 SQIVND (reference sequence). With 3 bases clipped from V and 4 bases from J, the junction kept 7 bases outside the gene matches. The CDR3 spans 16 residues. CDR3 nucleotide sequence: TGTGCCAGTAGTATGGGGACAGGGGGTTCGGTCACTGAAGCTTTCTTT. This gives the protein CASSMGTGGSVTEAFF.

This clonotype was found many times. The chain carries TRBV7-9 and TRBJ2-7; no definite D call. Trimming removed 1 base from V and 0 bases from J, with 7 bases in between. Germline values: CDR1 SEHNR, CDR2 FQNEAQ (reference sequence). The CDR3 has 14 residues. The CDR3 loop reads CASSLGASSYEQYF. The CDR3 region has the DNA TGTGCCAGCAGCTTAGGGGCTAGCTCCTACGAGCAGTACTTC.

This clonotype was observed a handful of times. This chain uses TRBV6-1 with TRBJ2-5; 8 positions agree with TRBD2. The V gene end was trimmed by 11 bases and the J gene end by 5 bases; junction bases not matched to a gene: 10. The CDR3 has 13 amino acids. Germline V gene sequence: CDR1 MNHNS, CDR2 SASEGT. The CDR3: CAAGSGSVETQYF. CDR3 DNA sequence: TGTGCCGCTGGGAGCGGGAGTGTGGAGACCCAGTACTTC.

The table lists this clonotype with many counts. The V gene is TRBV12-3 or TRBV12-4, the J gene TRBJ2-7; no clear D gene. With 3 bases removed from V and 0 bases from J, the gap between germline ends came to 9 bases. The CDR3 extends over 14 amino acids. This chain's CDR3 is CASSFVGYSYEQYF. The DNA for the CDR3 is TGTGCCAGCAGTTTTGTGGGGTACTCCTACGAGCAGTACTTC.

The V and J genes are TRBV29-1 and TRBJ1-1; TRBD1 matches at 10 bases. The V gene's germline CDR1 is SQVTM and CDR2 ANQGSEA. CDR3 size: 12 residues. With V trimmed by 3 bases and J by 8 bases, 3 bases remained unmatched. CDR3 coding DNA: TGCAGCGTTGAGACAGGGGGCATGGAAGCTTTCTTT. It is translated as CSVETGGMEAFF. Looking up the rest from reference TRBV29-1 and TRBJ1-1 gives the full variable domain: SAVISQKPSRDICQRGTSLTIQCQVDSQVTMMFWYRQQPGQSLTLIATANQGSEATYESGFVIDKFPISRPNLTFSTLTVSNMSPEDSSIYLCSVETGGMEAFFGQGTRLTVV.

A single count supports this clonotype. The V call is TRBV28, the J call TRBJ2-3; 8 bases map to TRBD1. The germline V gene encodes CDR1 MDHEN and CDR2 SYDVKM. With 2 bases clipped from V and 2 bases from J, the junction kept 9 bases outside the gene matches. The CDR3 extends over 17 amino acids. The CDR3 region has the DNA TGTGCCAGCAGTTTAGATTTCGGGACAGGTACCACAGATACGCAGTATTTT. It codes for CASSLDFGTGTTDTQYF.

This clonotype was found a few times. The chain joins TRBV7-9 to TRBJ1-1; TRBD1 agrees at 8 bases. The CDR3 consists of 13 residues. V lost 6 bases and J lost 4; bases outside the gene matches: 4. Germline V gives CDR1 SEHNR, CDR2 FQNEAQ (reference sequence). CDR3 amino acids: CASRTTGGTEAFF. The CDR3 coding sequence is TGTGCCAGCAGAACAACAGGGGGCACTGAAGCTTTCTTT.

This clonotype has ten or more counts. This chain uses TRBV20-1 with TRBJ2-5, with D perhaps TRBD1 (6 bases). The CDR3 runs 13 residues. Germline CDR1 reads DFQATT; CDR2 reads SNEGSKA (reference sequence). V dropped 6 bases and J dropped 5 bases, with 16 bases sitting between them. DNA for the CDR3: TGCAGTGCCCCGCCCCGACAGGCTGAGACCCAGTACTTC. Its translation is CSAPPRQAETQYF.